This T cell receptor beta chain was identified during a study of CD8 T cells in Susac syndrome. The authors reverse transcribed roughly 0.5 to 1 ug RNA with random hexamers. A multiplex approach, immunoSEQ multiplex PCR, amplified TCR beta CDR3 across 54 Vbeta and 13 Jbeta. TCRdb re-called the immunoSEQ multiplex PCR reads with MiXCR, one entry per CDR3 protein. The table shows 200,000 or so distinct CDR3 sequences, with almost 96% occurring only once. CDR3 length equals 13 residues. Germline CDR1 reads DFQATT; CDR2 reads SNEGSKA (reference sequence). V was pared by 6 bases and J by 1 base, with 12 bases between. From blood CD8+ and CD4+ T cells, the TCR beta chain was sequenced.

Sequencing was done on a sample of CD4+ T cells from PBMCs. The sequence derives from a human donor with multiple sclerosis. The V gene is TRBV20-1, the J gene TRBJ1-1, with D hard to call. The DNA for the CDR3 is TGCAGTGCCGGGAGACTCTCGAACACTGAAGCTTTCTTT. Translation: CSAGRLSNTEAFF.